A few counts support the clone carrying this TCR beta chain. The library protocol tagged each TCR cDNA with a unique molecular identifier. TCRdb fed the 5' RACE reads into MiXCR, producing one record per CDR3 protein. The repertoire holds 25,000 to 35,000 distinct CDR3 sequences, with more than 4.5% as singletons. The data derive from a study of spatial heterogeneity in lung cancer. Study information: Samples came from approximately 65 TRACERx patients with untreated early-stage lung cancer.

V was shortened by 2 bases and J by 6 bases, with 19 bases between the two germline ends. Germline values: CDR1 SEHNR, CDR2 FQNEAQ (reference sequence). CDR3 length: 16 amino acids. The time point denotes: blood at routine non-recurrence follow-up after resection. This receptor was identified in a female donor with early-stage non-small cell lung cancer. The chain employs TRBV7-9 and TRBJ1-1; weak D call: TRBD1 (5 bases). The specimen was PBMCs, collected at follow-up. This chain's CDR3 is CASSLSALSRGAEAFF. In nucleotides, the CDR3 is TGTGCCAGCAGCTTATCAGCCCTCTCCCGGGGCGCTGAAGCTTTCTTT.